The 30 T cell receptor beta chains listed next were all sequenced from one sample in a study of graft-versus-host responses after intestinal transplantation. Only in-frame clones appear in the TCRdb table, and some are missing; sequencing was by immunoSEQ multiplex PCR. This sample has 80,000 to 95,000 clones, with roughly 91% found just once. No antigen has been identified for these receptors. The sequencing here drew on unstimulated CD8+ T cells sorted from spleen or lymph node cells, taken before intestinal transplant. Source of these receptors: a human donor who received an intestinal transplant.

This clone was detected only a few times. The chain links TRBV7-6 to TRBJ1-3; unclear D gene. Germline CDR1 reads SGHVS; CDR2 reads FNYEAQ. This CDR3 comprises 16 residues. Trimming cost V 0 bases and J 2 bases, with 11 bases left between them. Here the CDR3 DNA reads TGTGCCAGCAGCTTAGCCGGTTTGGTTCCTGGAAACACCATATATTTT. It specifies CASSLAGLVPGNTIYF.

This clone was recorded a few times. The chain carries TRBV2 and TRBJ2-5; TRBD2 matches at 13 bases. CDR1 SNHLY and CDR2 FYNNEI come from the germline V gene. Trimming removed 5 bases from V and 1 base from J; junction bases left unmatched: 1. This CDR3 comprises 15 residues. CDR3 DNA sequence: TGTGCCAGCAGTCGACTAGCGGGGGGCCAAGAGACCCAGTACTTC. Encoded protein: CASSRLAGGQETQYF.

V is TRBV11-2 and J is TRBJ2-3, with D possibly matching TRBD2 (5 bases). V was cut by 4 bases and J by 4 bases, with 9 bases left in between. The CDR3 has 13 amino acids. Germline V gives CDR1 SGHAT, CDR2 FQNNGV. CDR3: CASSSTGADTQYF. Written as DNA, the CDR3 is TGTGCCAGCAGCTCCACCGGGGCAGATACGCAGTATTTT.

This chain joins TRBV4-3 and TRBJ2-3; 7 nucleotides agree with TRBD2. V lost 1 base, J lost 3 bases, and 13 bases stayed unmatched. The CDR3 sequence is 18 residues long. Germline V gives CDR1 LGHNA, CDR2 YSLEER. CDR3 sequence reads: CASSQAATGGRGTDTQYF. In DNA form, the CDR3 reads TGCGCCAGCAGCCAAGCAGCAACGGGGGGACGAGGAACAGATACGCAGTATTTT.

With regard to this clone: The sample contains more than one DNA sequence encoding this CDR3. V usage is TRBV5-6 and J usage is TRBJ1-2; D might be TRBD1 (6 bases). Germline V gene lookup returns CDR1 SGHDT and CDR2 YYEEEE. Deletions cut 4 bases from V and 3 bases from J, with 22 bases between. This CDR3 spans 17 amino acids. CDR3: CASSHSVVTGPYYGYTF. DNA for the CDR3: TGTGCCAGCAGCCACTCGGTGGTAACAGGGCCCTACTATGGCTACACCTTC.

The rearrangement uses TRBV9 and TRBJ2-7; 7 nucleotides match TRBD2. Trimming at V came to 4 bases and at J to 3 bases, leaving 10 bases not matched to a gene. This CDR3 is 15 amino acids long. Germline CDR1 reads SGDLS; CDR2 reads YYNGEE. DNA for the CDR3: TGTGCCAGCAGCCCGGGGAGGGGAGGCAGCTACGAGCAGTACTTC. It specifies CASSPGRGGSYEQYF.

The chain combines TRBV4-3 with TRBJ2-7, with D perhaps matching TRBD1 (6 bases). The V end lost 3 bases, the J end lost 6 bases, and 12 bases lay between the germline ends. This CDR3 has 13 residues. Germline loops: CDR1 LGHNA, CDR2 YSLEER. This chain's CDR3 is CASSQLGTSEQYF. CDR3 sequence (DNA): TGCGCCAGCAGCCAGCTCGGGACAAGCGAGCAGTACTTC.

The J gene is TRBJ1-2, the V gene TRBV27; TRBD1 matches at 9 bases. Germline-derived CDR1 and CDR2 are MNHEY and SMNVEV (reference sequence). Trimming took 5 bases from V and 4 from J; bases not matched to a gene: 5. The CDR3 contains 14 residues. CDR3 sequence (DNA): TGTGCCAGCAGTGGAGGACAGGGGCGCTATGGCTACACCTTC. The encoded protein is CASSGGQGRYGYTF.

The rearrangement links TRBV5-1 to TRBJ2-2, with D possibly matching TRBD1 (8 bases). The CDR3 has 15 residues. Trimming left V 3 bases short and J 6 bases short, with 15 bases between. CDR1 and CDR2 from the germline V gene are SGHRS and YFSETQ. This chain's CDR3 is CASSSDRGGAGELFF. The CDR3 DNA follows: TGCGCCAGCAGCTCTGACAGGGGAGGGGCCGGGGAGCTGTTTTTT.

The genes are TRBV7-9 and TRBJ1-1; D possibly corresponds to TRBD1 (6 bases). Deletions cut 5 bases from V and 0 bases from J, with 13 bases between. This CDR3 has 15 residues. The V gene's germline CDR1 is SEHNR and CDR2 FQNEAQ (reference sequence). The CDR3 DNA sequence: TGTGCCAGCAGCATGGGACAAGGGATGAACACTGAAGCTTTCTTT. Its translation is CASSMGQGMNTEAFF.

The V and J genes are TRBV27 and TRBJ1-1; TRBD1 might be the D (6 bases). Trimming pared 3 bases from V and 4 bases from J, leaving 12 bases between. The CDR3 extends over 14 amino acids. Germline lookup yields CDR1 MNHEY and CDR2 SMNVEV (reference sequence). This CDR3 reads CASSFRDTSTEAFF. The CDR3 DNA is TGTGCCAGCAGTTTCCGGGACACTAGCACTGAAGCTTTCTTT.

This rearrangement joins TRBV10-3 to TRBJ1-3; unclear D gene. CDR1 is ENHRY, CDR2 SYGVKD, per germline. This CDR3 spans 14 amino acids. Trimming stripped 1 base from V and 2 bases from J, with 6 bases between. CDR3 coding DNA: TGTGCCATCAGTGAGTTGACAACTGGAAACACCATATATTTT. Encoded protein: CAISELTTGNTIYF.

This sequence joins TRBV11-2 and TRBJ2-6; perhaps TRBD2 as D (5 bases). Trimming removed 5 bases from V and 4 bases from J, with 15 bases in between. Germline loops: CDR1 SGHAT, CDR2 FQNNGV. The CDR3 has 16 amino acids. This CDR3 reads CASSHGPPGGANVLTF. DNA for the CDR3: TGTGCCAGCAGCCATGGCCCCCCGGGGGGGGCCAACGTCCTGACTTTC.

This chain uses TRBV7-8 with TRBJ2-1; D perhaps matches TRBD2 (6 bases). The germline V gene has CDR1 SGHVS and CDR2 FQNEAQ. The V end was cut by 5 bases, the J end by 4 bases, with 18 bases between. The CDR3 consists of 16 residues. CDR3 nucleotides: TGTGCCAGCAGCCCTAGTGGACTGGCGGGGTACAATGAGCAGTTCTTC. It specifies CASSPSGLAGYNEQFF.

The chain employs TRBV9 and TRBJ2-3; 7 positions match TRBD2. This CDR3 region has 15 residues. Germline V gives CDR1 SGDLS, CDR2 YYNGEE. The trim removed 2 bases at V and 2 bases at J, leaving 5 bases unmatched. CDR3 sequence (DNA): TGTGCCAGCAGCGTTTGGGGGGGGGACACAGATACGCAGTATTTT. Translated: CASSVWGGDTDTQYF.

The rearrangement joins TRBV14 to TRBJ2-1, with D perhaps TRBD1 (5 bases). The germline CDR1 and CDR2 sequences are SGHDN and FVKESK. CDR3 length: 11 residues. The V end lost 7 bases, the J end lost 7 bases, and 8 bases lay between the germline ends. The CDR3 reads CASTAGNEQFF. Here the CDR3 DNA reads TGTGCCAGCACGGCAGGGAATGAGCAGTTCTTC.

The genes are TRBV13 and TRBJ2-1; 8 bases are shared with TRBD1. CDR1 PRHDT and CDR2 FYEKMQ come from the germline V gene (reference sequence). The CDR3 runs 16 residues. Losses at the gene ends were 2 bases for V and 2 bases for J; bases not matched to a gene: 5. CDR3 bases: TGTGCCAGCAGCTTATCTGACAGGGGTCCCTACAATGAGCAGTTCTTC. Its translation: CASSLSDRGPYNEQFF.

The chain has TRBV11-2 and TRBJ1-6, with TRBD1 matching 7 bases. Germline loops: CDR1 SGHAT, CDR2 FQNNGV. The CDR3 consists of 15 residues. Germline trimming cut 5 bases from V and 6 bases from J; bases unmatched to any gene: 7. As DNA, the CDR3 is TGTGCCAGCAGCCGCAACAGGGGTCCTAATTCACCCCTCCACTTT. Encoded protein: CASSRNRGPNSPLHF.

This chain links TRBV19 with TRBJ2-1; 7 nucleotides line up with TRBD2. CDR1 LNHDA and CDR2 SQIVND come from the germline V gene (reference sequence). CDR3 length equals 16 residues. V shed 0 bases and J 3 bases; nucleotides not matched to a gene: 5. CDR3 coding DNA: TGTGCCAGTAGTATAGATCAAGGACTAGGCTACAATGAGCAGTTCTTC. Translated: CASSIDQGLGYNEQFF.

This chain links TRBV4-3 with TRBJ2-1; TRBD2 might be the D (6 bases). V was trimmed by 2 bases and J by 2 bases, leaving 19 bases between them. CDR3 size: 18 residues. Germline CDR1 and CDR2: LGHNA and YSLEER. CDR3 coding DNA: TGCGCCAGCAGCCAATCTACCGGGAGTCGGGTTACCTACAATGAGCAGTTCTTC. It yields the protein CASSQSTGSRVTYNEQFF.

For this clone: Germline is not matched at one junction end, which may reflect a read error. The chain combines TRBV30 with TRBJ1-4; a possible D gene is TRBD1 (6 bases). Germline CDR1 and CDR2: GTSNPN and SVGIG (reference sequence). The CDR3 contains 13 residues. CDR3 in amino acids: CAWSTREGGKTVF. CDR3 DNA: TGTGCCTGGAGTACGAGGGAAGGGGGAAAAACTGTTTTT.

This chain uses TRBV19 with TRBJ2-1; 14 positions match TRBD2. The CDR3 is made up of 15 amino acids. Germline V gene lookup returns CDR1 LNHDA and CDR2 SQIVND (reference sequence). Trimming at V came to 5 bases and at J to 8 bases, leaving 5 bases not matched to a gene. CDR3 sequence (DNA): TGTGCCAGTAGTGCGACTAGCGGGGGGGCCCATGAGCAGTTCTTC. This codes for CASSATSGGAHEQFF. Looking up the rest from reference TRBV19 and TRBJ2-1 gives the full variable domain: DGGITQSPKYLFRKEGQNVTLSCEQNLNHDAMYWYRQDPGQGLRLIYYSQIVNDFQKGDIAEGYSVSREKKESFPLTVTSAQKNPTAFYLCASSATSGGAHEQFFGPGTRLTVL.

DNA for the CDR3: TGTGCCAGCAGTGTTACAGGGATTGAAGCTTTCTTT. Its translation: CASSVTGIEAFF. The rearrangement uses TRBV6-1 and TRBJ1-1, with D perhaps TRBD1 (6 bases). The CDR3 runs 12 residues. Germline assignment: CDR1 MNHNS and CDR2 SASEGT. Trimming took 4 bases from V and 7 from J, leaving 10 bases between them.

In regard to this clone: The sample holds other DNA sequences that translate to the same CDR3. The rearrangement joins TRBV29-1 to TRBJ1-2; 8 nucleotides line up with TRBD1. Trimming cost V 5 bases and J 4 bases; bases outside gene matches: 0. The CDR3 runs 11 residues. CDR1 and CDR2 from the germline V gene are SQVTM and ANQGSEA. The CDR3 sequence: CSVTGGYGYTF. The DNA for the CDR3 is TGCAGCGTTACAGGGGGCTATGGCTACACCTTC.

This rearrangement joins TRBV6-5 to TRBJ2-7; 11 bases fit TRBD1. There are 15 residues in the CDR3. The ends lost 6 bases at V and 3 bases at J; junction bases unmatched: 7. Germline CDR1 is MNHEY and CDR2 is SVGAGI. The CDR3 spells CASRLDRGQLYEQYF. The CDR3, as DNA: TGTGCCAGCAGGCTGGACAGGGGGCAACTCTACGAGCAGTACTTC.

This clone was seen a single time. The chain couples TRBV10-2 to TRBJ2-7, with TRBD1 identical over 10 bases. Germline loops: CDR1 WSHSY, CDR2 SAAADI. Losses at the gene ends were 6 bases for V and 3 bases for J; bases not matched to a gene: 11. CDR3 size: 16 residues. The CDR3 reads CASRPGTGVRNYEQYF. The CDR3 DNA reads as TGCGCCAGCAGGCCCGGGACAGGGGTGAGGAACTACGAGCAGTACTTC.

CDR3 sequence reads: CASSPITGYRTDTQYF. The CDR3, as DNA: TGTGCCAGCAGTCCTATTACAGGGTATCGCACAGATACGCAGTATTTT. The V gene is TRBV27, the J gene TRBJ2-3, with a weak D call TRBD1 (6 bases). The CDR3 spans 16 residues. CDR1 and CDR2 (germline): MNHEY, SMNVEV (reference sequence). V lost 5 bases and J 1 base, leaving 16 bases between the germline ends.

The CDR3 DNA follows: TGTGCCAGCAGCTTACTCGTTAGCGGGTCGGGCCGGAACACCGGGGAGCTGTTTTTT. This codes for CASSLLVSGSGRNTGELFF. The rearrangement joins TRBV7-6 to TRBJ2-2; 7 nucleotides match TRBD2. Unmatched junction bases numbered 13, after V lost 2 bases and J lost 1 base. CDR1 and CDR2 from the germline V gene are SGHVS and FNYEAQ. The CDR3 runs to 19 residues.

This clone has more than one count but fewer than ten. The chain couples TRBV7-8 to TRBJ2-1; possible D gene TRBD2, 5 bases. The germline V and J ends were trimmed by 0 bases and 0 bases, with 18 bases remaining between them. The V gene's germline CDR1 is SGHVS and CDR2 FQNEAQ. The CDR3 is made up of 19 amino acids. CDR3 sequence reads: CASSLAVTPDSTSYNEQFF. Written as DNA, the CDR3 is TGTGCCAGCAGCTTAGCGGTAACTCCGGACTCGACCTCCTACAATGAGCAGTTCTTC.

The V call is TRBV9, the J call TRBJ2-3; possible D gene TRBD2, 5 bases. Trimming took off 3 bases at V and 5 bases at J, with 10 bases between the two ends. Germline CDR1 and CDR2: SGDLS and YYNGEE. This CDR3 is built from 13 residues. CDR3 sequence (DNA): TGTGCCAGCAGCGCCGGGATAGGAGATACGCAGTATTTT. This sequence encodes CASSAGIGDTQYF.